This TCR beta chain was recovered during a study of glioma-infiltrating T cells. In this sample, this clonotype turned up a few times. Amplification of TCR alpha and beta CDR3 regions from RNA used iRepertoire nested multiplex PCR. TCRdb used MiXCR to reprocess the multiplex PCR reads, holding one entry per CDR3 protein. The top ten clones hold more than 10% of a sample with a few hundred thousand distinct CDR3 sequences, roughly two fifths of them seen once. There are 15 residues in the CDR3. V gave up 5 bases and J gave up 0 bases; unmatched junction bases: 3. CDR1 MGHDK and CDR2 SYGVNS come from the germline V gene.

The origin of this receptor is a human donor with low-grade glioma or glioblastoma, undergoing nonglioma brain surgery, or in good health (not recorded which). The specimen was glioma tissue, nonneoplastic brain tissue, or PBMCs (not recorded which). The V call is TRBV25-1, the J call TRBJ2-7; 11 bases agree with TRBD2. The CDR3 region is CASSKGLADSYEQYF. The CDR3 nucleotides read TGTGCCAGCAGTAAGGGACTAGCGGACTCCTACGAGCAGTACTTC.